The T cell receptor beta chain described here comes from a study of blood T cell repertoires in COVID-19. Per the original data handling: The assay estimated nucleated cells by amplifying reference gene primers. Sequenced by immunoSEQ multiplex PCR; TCRdb stores in-frame clones only, minus some. Clone size and V and J calls were adopted from that table, with D and trimming inferred from the DNA. The sample holds 200,000 or so clones; roughly 85% are singletons and the top ten take about 3%. CDR1 is SNHLY, CDR2 FYNNEI, per germline. With 2 bases removed from V and 4 bases from J, the gap between germline ends came to 16 bases. The CDR3 contains 16 residues.

The receptor was derived from a man aged 45 to 65 who had recovered from COVID-19. Input material: peripheral blood. V gene TRBV2 combines with J gene TRBJ2-3; possibly TRBD2 for D (7 bases). Here the CDR3 reads CASSELRQGRADTQYF. The DNA for the CDR3 is TGTGCCAGCAGTGAATTACGGCAGGGGAGGGCAGATACGCAGTATTTT.